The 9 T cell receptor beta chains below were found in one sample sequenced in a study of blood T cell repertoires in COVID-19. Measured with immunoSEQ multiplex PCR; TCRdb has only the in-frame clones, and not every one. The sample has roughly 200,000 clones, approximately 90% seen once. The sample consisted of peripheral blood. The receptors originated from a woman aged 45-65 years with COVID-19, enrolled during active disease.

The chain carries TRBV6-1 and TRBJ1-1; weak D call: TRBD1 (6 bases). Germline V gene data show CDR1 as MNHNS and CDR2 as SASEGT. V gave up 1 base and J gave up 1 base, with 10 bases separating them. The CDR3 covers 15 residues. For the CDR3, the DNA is TGTGCCAGCAGTGAAGTTAGGGGGGGGAACACTGAAGCTTTCTTT. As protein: CASSEVRGGNTEAFF.

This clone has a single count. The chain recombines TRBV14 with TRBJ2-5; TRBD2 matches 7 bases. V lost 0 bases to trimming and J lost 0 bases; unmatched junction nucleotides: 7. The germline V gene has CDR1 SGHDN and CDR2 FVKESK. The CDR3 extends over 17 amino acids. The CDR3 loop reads CASSQDSSGAYQETQYF. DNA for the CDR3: TGTGCCAGCAGCCAAGACTCTAGCGGAGCTTACCAAGAGACCCAGTACTTC.

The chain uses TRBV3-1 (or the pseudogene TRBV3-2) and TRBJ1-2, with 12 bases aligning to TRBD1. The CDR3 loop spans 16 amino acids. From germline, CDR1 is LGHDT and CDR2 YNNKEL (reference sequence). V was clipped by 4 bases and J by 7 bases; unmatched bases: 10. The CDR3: CASSPRTGQGASGYTF. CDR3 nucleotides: TGTGCCAGCAGCCCTCGGACGGGACAGGGGGCTAGTGGCTACACCTTC.

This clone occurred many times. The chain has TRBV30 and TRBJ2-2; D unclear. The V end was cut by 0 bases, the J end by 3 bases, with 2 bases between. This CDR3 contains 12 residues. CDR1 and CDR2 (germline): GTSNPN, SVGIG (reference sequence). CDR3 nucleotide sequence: TGTGCCTGGAGTGTCTACACCGGGGAGCTGTTTTTT. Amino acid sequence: CAWSVYTGELFF.

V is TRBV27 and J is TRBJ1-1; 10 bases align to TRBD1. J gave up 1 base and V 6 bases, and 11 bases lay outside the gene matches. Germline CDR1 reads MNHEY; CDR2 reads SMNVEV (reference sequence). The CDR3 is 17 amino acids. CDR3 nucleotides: TGTGCCAGCAGATCAATAACCGGGACAGGGGAGAACACTGAAGCTTTCTTT. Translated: CASRSITGTGENTEAFF.

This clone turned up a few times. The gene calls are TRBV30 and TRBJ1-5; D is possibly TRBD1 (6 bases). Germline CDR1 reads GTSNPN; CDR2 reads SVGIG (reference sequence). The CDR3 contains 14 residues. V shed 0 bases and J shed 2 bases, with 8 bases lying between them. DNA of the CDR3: TGTGCCTGGAGTGTAGGGGGAGGCAATCAGCCCCAGCATTTT. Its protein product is CAWSVGGGNQPQHF.

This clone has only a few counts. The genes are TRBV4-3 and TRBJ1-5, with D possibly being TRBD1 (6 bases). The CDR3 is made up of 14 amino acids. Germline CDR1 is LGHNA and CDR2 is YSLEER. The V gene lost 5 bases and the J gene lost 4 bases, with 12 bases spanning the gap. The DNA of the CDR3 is TGCGCCAGCAGCTCCGGACAGTCAAATCAGCCCCAGCATTTT. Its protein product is CASSSGQSNQPQHF.

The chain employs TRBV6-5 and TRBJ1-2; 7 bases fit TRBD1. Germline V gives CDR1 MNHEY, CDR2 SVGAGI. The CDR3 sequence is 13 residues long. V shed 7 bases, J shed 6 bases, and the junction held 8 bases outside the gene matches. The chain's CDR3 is CASTPFRGDGYTF. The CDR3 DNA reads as TGTGCCAGCACTCCATTCAGGGGGGATGGCTACACCTTC.

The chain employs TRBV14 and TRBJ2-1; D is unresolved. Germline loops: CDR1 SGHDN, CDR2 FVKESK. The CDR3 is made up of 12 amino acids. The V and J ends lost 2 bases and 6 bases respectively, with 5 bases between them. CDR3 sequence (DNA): TGTGCCAGCAGCCAATCGCGCAATGAGCAGTTCTTC. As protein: CASSQSRNEQFF.